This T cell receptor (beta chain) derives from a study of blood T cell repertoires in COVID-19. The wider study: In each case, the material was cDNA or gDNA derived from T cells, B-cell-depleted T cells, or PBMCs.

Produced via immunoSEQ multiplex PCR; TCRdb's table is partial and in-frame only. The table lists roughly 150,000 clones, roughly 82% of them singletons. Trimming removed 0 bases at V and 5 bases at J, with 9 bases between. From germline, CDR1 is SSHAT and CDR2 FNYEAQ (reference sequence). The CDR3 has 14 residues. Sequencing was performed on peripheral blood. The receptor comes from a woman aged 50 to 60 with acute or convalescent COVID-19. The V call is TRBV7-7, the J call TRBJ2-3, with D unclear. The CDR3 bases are TGTGCCAGCAGCTTAGCCAGTGCTGGAGATACGCAGTATTTT. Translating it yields CASSLASAGDTQYF.